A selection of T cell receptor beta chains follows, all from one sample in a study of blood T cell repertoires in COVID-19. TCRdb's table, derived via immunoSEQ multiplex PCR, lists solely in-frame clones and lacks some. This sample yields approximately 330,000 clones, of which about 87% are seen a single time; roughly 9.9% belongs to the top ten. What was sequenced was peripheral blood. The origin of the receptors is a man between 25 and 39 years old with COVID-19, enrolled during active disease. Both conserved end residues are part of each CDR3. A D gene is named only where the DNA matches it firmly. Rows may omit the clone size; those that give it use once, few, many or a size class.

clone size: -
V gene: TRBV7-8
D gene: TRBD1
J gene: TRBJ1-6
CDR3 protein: CASSLDRLNSPLHF
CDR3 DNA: TGTGCCAGCAGCTTGGACAGGCTAAATTCACCCCTCCACTTT

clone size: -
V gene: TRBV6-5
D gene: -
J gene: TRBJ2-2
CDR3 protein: CASSSGPNTGELFF
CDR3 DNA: TGTGCCAGCAGTTCTGGCCCTAACACCGGGGAGCTGTTTTTT

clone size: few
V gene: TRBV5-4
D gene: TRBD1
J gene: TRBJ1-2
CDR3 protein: CASSEDRDYGYTF
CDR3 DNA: TGTGCCAGCAGCGAAGACAGGGACTATGGCTACACCTTC

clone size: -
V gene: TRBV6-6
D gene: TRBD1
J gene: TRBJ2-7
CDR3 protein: CASSKDRGRGEQYF
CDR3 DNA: TGTGCCAGCAGTAAGGACAGGGGGCGGGGCGAGCAGTACTTC

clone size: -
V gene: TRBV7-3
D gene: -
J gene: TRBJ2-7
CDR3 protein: CASSPSRIGEQYF
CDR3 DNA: TGTGCCAGCAGCCCCTCTCGCATCGGCGAGCAGTACTTC

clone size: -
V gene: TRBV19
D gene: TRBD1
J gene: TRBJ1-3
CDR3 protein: CATRTGGDSSGNTIYF
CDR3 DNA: TGTGCCACCCGGACAGGGGGTGACTCCTCTGGAAACACCATATATTTT

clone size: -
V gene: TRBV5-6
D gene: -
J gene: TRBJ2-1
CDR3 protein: CASSLANSYNEQFF
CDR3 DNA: TGTGCCAGCAGCTTGGCAAACTCCTACAATGAGCAGTTCTTC

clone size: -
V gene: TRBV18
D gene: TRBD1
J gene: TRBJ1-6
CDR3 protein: CASSPNRGWNSPLHF
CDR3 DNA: TGTGCCAGCTCCCCCAACAGGGGATGGAATTCACCCCTCCACTTT

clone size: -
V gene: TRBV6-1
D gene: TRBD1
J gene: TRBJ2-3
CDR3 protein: CASSEAGTGTDTQYF
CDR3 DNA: TGTGCCAGCAGTGAGGCCGGGACAGGGACAGATACGCAGTATTTT

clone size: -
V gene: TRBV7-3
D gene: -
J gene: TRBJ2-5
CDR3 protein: CASSLNPGIETQYF
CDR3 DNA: TGTGCCAGCAGCTTAAACCCAGGGATAGAGACCCAGTACTTC

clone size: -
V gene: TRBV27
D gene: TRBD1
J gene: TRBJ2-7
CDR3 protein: CASSANRDRASYEQYF
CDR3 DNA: TGTGCCAGCAGTGCCAACCGGGACAGGGCCTCCTACGAGCAGTACTTC

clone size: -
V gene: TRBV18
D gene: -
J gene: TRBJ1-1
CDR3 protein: CASLGGALTNTEAFF
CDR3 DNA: TGTGCCAGCCTGGGAGGAGCTCTGACGAACACTGAAGCTTTCTTT

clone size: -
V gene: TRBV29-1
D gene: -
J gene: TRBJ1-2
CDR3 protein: CSVYSGAYGYTF
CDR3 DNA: TGCAGCGTTTACTCAGGTGCCTATGGCTACACCTTC

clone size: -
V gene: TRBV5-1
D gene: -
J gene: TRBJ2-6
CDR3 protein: CASSGGGTNSGANVLTF
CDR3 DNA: TGCGCCAGCAGCGGCGGAGGCACAAACTCTGGGGCCAACGTCCTGACTTTC

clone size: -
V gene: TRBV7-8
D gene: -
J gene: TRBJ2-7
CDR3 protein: CASSLSELYEQYF
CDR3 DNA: TGTGCCAGCAGCTTATCCGAGCTGTACGAGCAGTACTTC

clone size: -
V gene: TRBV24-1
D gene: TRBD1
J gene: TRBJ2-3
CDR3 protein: CATSQGAQGTDTQYF
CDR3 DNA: TGTGCCACCAGCCAGGGGGCGCAGGGCACAGATACGCAGTATTTT

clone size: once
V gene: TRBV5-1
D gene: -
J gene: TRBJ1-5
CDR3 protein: CASSSGGSNQPQHF
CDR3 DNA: TGCGCCAGCTCGAGTGGCGGGAGCAATCAGCCCCAGCATTTT

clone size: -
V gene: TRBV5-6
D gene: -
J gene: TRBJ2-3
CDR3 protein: CASSLVFGGDISTDTQYF
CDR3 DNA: TGTGCCAGCAGCTTGGTGTTTGGGGGGGACATATCCACAGATACGCAGTATTTT

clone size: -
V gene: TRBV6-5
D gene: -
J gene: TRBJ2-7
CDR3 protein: CASSYSGAAVEEQYF
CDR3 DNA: TGTGCCAGCAGTTACTCGGGGGCCGCGGTTGAGGAGCAGTACTTC

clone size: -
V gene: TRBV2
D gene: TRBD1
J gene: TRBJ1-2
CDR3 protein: CASSATGESRGLGYTF
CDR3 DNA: TGTGCCAGCAGTGCTACAGGGGAATCGAGGGGGCTTGGCTACACCTTC

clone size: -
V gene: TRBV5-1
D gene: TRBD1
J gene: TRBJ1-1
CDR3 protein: CASSSLVGGGTEAFF
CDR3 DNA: TGCGCCAGCAGCTCCCTGGTAGGGGGCGGCACTGAAGCTTTCTTT

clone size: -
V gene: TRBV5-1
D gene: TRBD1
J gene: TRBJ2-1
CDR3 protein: CASSSGQGAMDEQFF
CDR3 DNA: TGCGCCAGCAGCTCCGGACAGGGGGCTATGGATGAGCAGTTCTTC

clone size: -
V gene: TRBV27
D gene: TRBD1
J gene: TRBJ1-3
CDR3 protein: CASSPGTGGTGNTIYF
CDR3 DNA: TGTGCCAGCAGTCCAGGGACAGGGGGCACTGGAAACACCATATATTTT

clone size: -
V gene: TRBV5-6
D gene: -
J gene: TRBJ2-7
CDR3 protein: CASSPSPSYYEQYF
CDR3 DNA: TGTGCCAGCAGCCCAAGTCCTAGCTACTACGAGCAGTACTTC

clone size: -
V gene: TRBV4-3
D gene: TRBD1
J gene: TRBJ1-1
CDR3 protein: CASSHHGQGASEAFF
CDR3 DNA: TGCGCCAGCAGCCACCACGGACAGGGGGCCTCTGAAGCTTTCTTT

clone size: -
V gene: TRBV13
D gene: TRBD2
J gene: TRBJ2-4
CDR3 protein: CASSSGLAGGPKNIQYF
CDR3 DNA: TGTGCCAGCAGCTCCGGACTAGCGGGGGGGCCCAAAAACATTCAGTACTTC

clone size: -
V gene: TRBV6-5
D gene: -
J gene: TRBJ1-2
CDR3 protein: CASTQGIRNGYTF
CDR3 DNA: TGTGCCAGCACCCAGGGAATAAGGAATGGCTACACCTTC

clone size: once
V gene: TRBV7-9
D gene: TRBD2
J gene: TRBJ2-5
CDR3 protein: CASSHFSGGAPTQYF
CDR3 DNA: TGTGCCAGCAGCCATTTTAGCGGGGGGGCCCCCACCCAGTACTTC

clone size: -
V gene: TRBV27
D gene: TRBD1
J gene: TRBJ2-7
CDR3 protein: CASRLDRGHYEQYF
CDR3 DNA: TGTGCCAGCAGACTGGACAGGGGGCACTACGAGCAGTACTTC

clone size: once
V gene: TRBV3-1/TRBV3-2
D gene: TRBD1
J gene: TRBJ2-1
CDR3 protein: CASSPRTGDPSYNEQFF
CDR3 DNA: TGTGCCAGCAGCCCCCGGACAGGGGACCCCTCCTACAATGAGCAGTTCTTC

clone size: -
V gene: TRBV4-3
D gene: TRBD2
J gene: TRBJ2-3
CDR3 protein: CASSQGSGGGPTDTQYF
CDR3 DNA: TGCGCCAGCAGCCAAGGTTCCGGGGGAGGGCCAACAGATACGCAGTATTTT

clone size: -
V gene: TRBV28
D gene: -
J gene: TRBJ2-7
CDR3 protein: CASRIRGTEQYF
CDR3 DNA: TGTGCCAGCAGAATTAGGGGGACCGAGCAGTACTTC

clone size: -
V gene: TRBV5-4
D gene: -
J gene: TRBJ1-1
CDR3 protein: CASSLSWATEAFF
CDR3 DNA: TGTGCCAGCAGCTTGAGCTGGGCCACTGAAGCTTTCTTT

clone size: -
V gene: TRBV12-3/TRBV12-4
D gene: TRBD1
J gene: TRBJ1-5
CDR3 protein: CASSPDRVQPQHF
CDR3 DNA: TGTGCCAGCAGTCCAGACAGGGTTCAGCCCCAGCATTTT

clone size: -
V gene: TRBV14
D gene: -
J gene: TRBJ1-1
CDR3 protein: CASSQDRLNTEAFF
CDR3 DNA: TGTGCCAGCAGCCAGGACAGATTGAACACTGAAGCTTTCTTT

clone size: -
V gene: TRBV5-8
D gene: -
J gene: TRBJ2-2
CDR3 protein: CASSLLRVTPGELFF
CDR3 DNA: TGTGCCAGCAGCTTGTTGAGGGTAACGCCCGGGGAGCTGTTTTTT